This is a list of T cell receptor beta chains from one sample in a study of pediatric ulcerative colitis. Produced via immunoSEQ multiplex PCR; TCRdb's table is partial and in-frame only. The data show tens of thousands of clones, roughly 70% seen once. Sequences were obtained from gut tissue. The receptors stem from a boy between 10 and 17 years old with severe ulcerative colitis. Each CDR3 is given with its conserved first and last residue. The D gene is left open where the match is weak. Size values are once, few and many counts, or a class for expanded clones, and some rows have none.

TRBV6-5,TRBJ1-5,.,.,14,CASSNYDGNQPQHF,TGTGCCAGCAGTAACTACGATGGCAATCAGCCCCAGCATTTT
TRBV14,TRBJ2-7,.,.,14,CASSKRDGDYEQYF,TGTGCCAGCAGCAAAAGGGACGGGGACTACGAGCAGTACTTC
TRBV2,TRBJ1-2,.,once,13,CASSGDGGYGYTF,TGTGCCAGCAGTGGGGACGGGGGCTATGGCTACACCTTC
TRBV6-1,TRBJ1-5,.,.,14,CASSESPGVQPQHF,TGTGCCAGCAGTGAAAGTCCAGGGGTTCAGCCCCAGCATTTT
TRBV18,TRBJ2-7,.,few,16,CASSPPLDGVSYEQYF,TGTGCCAGCTCACCACCGTTGGACGGAGTCTCCTACGAGCAGTACTTC
TRBV11-2,TRBJ2-3,TRBD1,.,15,CASSWGGTGTDTQYF,TGTGCCAGCAGCTGGGGCGGGACAGGAACAGATACGCAGTATTTT
TRBV7-6,TRBJ1-2,.,.,15,CASSPGSLGPYGYTF,TGTGCCAGCAGCCCGGGATCACTCGGGCCCTACGGCTACACCTTC
TRBV21-1,TRBJ2-1,.,.,15,CASRFRDLNGNEQFF,TGTGCCAGCAGGTTCCGGGACTTAAATGGGAATGAGCAGTTCTTC
TRBV28,TRBJ1-2,TRBD1,.,12,CASQTGNEGYTF,TGTGCCAGCCAGACAGGGAATGAGGGCTACACCTTC
TRBV5-1,TRBJ2-7,.,.,13,CASRGTSSYEQYF,TGCGCCAGCAGAGGCACAAGCTCCTACGAGCAGTACTTC
TRBV16,TRBJ1-5,.,.,14,CASSPRTENQPQHF,TGTGCCAGCAGCCCTCGGACAGAAAATCAGCCCCAGCATTTT
TRBV30,TRBJ2-5,.,.,13,CAWTEGPLVTQYF,TGTGCCTGGACCGAGGGGCCTCTGGTGACCCAGTACTTC
TRBV7-9,TRBJ2-3,.,.,14,CASRPPIAPDTQYF,TGTGCCAGCAGACCTCCTATTGCCCCAGATACGCAGTATTTT
TRBV15,TRBJ1-5,.,.,15,CATSRDRGLDQPQHF,TGTGCCACCAGCAGAGATCGGGGGCTTGATCAGCCCCAGCATTTT
TRBV9,TRBJ2-3,TRBD2,.,15,CASSSSGGSTDTQYF,TGTGCCAGCAGCAGTAGCGGGGGAAGCACAGATACGCAGTATTTT
TRBV5-6,TRBJ2-7,TRBD1,.,14,CASSLGQGSYEQYF,TGTGCCAGCAGCTTGGGACAGGGATCCTACGAGCAGTACTTC
TRBV11-3,TRBJ2-1,TRBD2,once,12,CASSSLAGGQFF,TGTGCCAGCAGCTCCTTAGCGGGGGGGCAGTTCTTC
TRBV6-4,TRBJ2-4,.,.,12,CASSDRENIQYF,TGTGCCAGCAGTGACAGGGAAAACATTCAGTACTTC
TRBV28,TRBJ2-7,TRBD2,.,16,CASSSLPLAGGHEQYF,TGTGCCAGCAGTTCTCTTCCGCTAGCGGGGGGGCACGAGCAGTACTTC
TRBV30,TRBJ2-1,.,.,14,CAWSVPYVDNEQFF,TGTGCCTGGAGTGTACCTTATGTGGACAATGAGCAGTTCTTC
TRBV7-9,TRBJ2-1,.,.,14,CASLKSSSYNEQFF,TGTGCCAGCCTAAAGTCCAGCTCCTACAATGAGCAGTTCTTC
TRBV4-1,TRBJ2-3,TRBD1,once,17,CASSQQGRRQGWDTQYF,TGCGCCAGCAGCCAACAGGGAAGGAGACAGGGGTGGGATACGCAGTATTTT